This T cell receptor (beta chain) is from a study of T cells in localized non-small cell lung cancer (dated by TCRdb to the early 2020s). About the investigation overall: The study examined T cell repertoires in approximately 240 patients with early-stage NSCLC and compared tumors with uninvolved tumor-adjacent lungs. The cohort consisted of 236 treatment-naive NSCLC patients whose localized lung tumors had been resected. A mean age of roughly 66 years was recorded for the NSCLC patients, of whom 129 were male and 95 to 110 were female. Overall results and qualifications from the work: Higher blood T cell density associated with longer overall survival, while higher adjacent-lung clonality associated with shorter survival. Uninvolved tumor-adjacent lung showed the highest T cell clonality, higher than tumor, which suggests more focused antigenic responses in the uninvolved tumor-adjacent lung. Because the study design was exploratory, TCR variables were selected using unadjusted p-values without false-discovery rate correction. A median of approximately 53 of the top 100 tumor clones turned up in the paired uninvolved adjacent lung, and 25 to 30 of those clones also ranked among the top 100 of that same adjacent lung. Multi-region tumor sequencing was not performed, so intratumor heterogeneity could not be excluded.

TCR beta CDR3 regions were sequenced from DNA using the immunoSEQ Assay. Per the source publication's procedure: T cell density was computed as TCR beta template counts normalized to usable DNA estimated by amplifying housekeeping genes. The preseqR package was used to estimate richness by extrapolating to 400,000 templates for PBMC samples and to 120,000 templates for tissue samples. Clonality was calculated as one minus Pielou's evenness. Differential abundance testing on productive amino-acid clonotypes, with a minimum total count of 5 and an alpha of 0.1, was used to identify tissue-enriched TCRs. Repertoire overlap between compartments was quantified with the Jaccard Index and Morisita Overlap Index. GLIPH clustered TCR beta CDR3s with public tetramer-defined viral CDR3s; viral motifs required at least three viral sequences plus V-gene enrichment. TCRdb took over this immuneACCESS table, retaining in-frame rearrangements with V and J assigned. Such tables are incomplete; in checked studies, under half of the missing clones stem from an unresolved V gene, and the remainder is unexplained. V, J and clone size are taken as reported in that table, and D and trimming were inferred from the DNA itself. The table for this sample lists 15,000 to 25,000 clones; 65% to 90% of them were counted only once. Of the sample, roughly 4% is held by the ten largest clones.

As concerns this clone: Its antigen target is currently unknown. No much larger clonotype is one base removed from it; base qualities were not supplied.

At diagnosis, peripheral blood, uninvolved tumor-adjacent lung and tumor were collected and were preserved as a mix of fresh-frozen and FFPE material. For TCR repertoire profiling, blood samples were analyzed in the form of peripheral blood mononuclear cells. Measured from the cysteine to the phenylalanine, the CDR3 is 14 residues long. This entry keeps only the CDR3 DNA: 42 bases, framed from base 1. CDR1 and CDR2 are read off the germline V gene as SGHRS and YFSETQ. Trimming costs V 4 bases and J 4 bases, and their ends lie 9 bases apart. The chain is encoded by TRBV5-1 joined to TRBJ2-6; the D segment cannot be called with confidence. This receptor was identified in a man aged 35 to 69 with stage I lung adenocarcinoma. This specimen was peripheral blood, taken before any cancer treatment. The DNA sequence is given as TGCGCCAGCAGCACACCTGGGGGGGCCAACGTCCTGACTTTC. It encodes CASSTPGGANVLTF.